Shown below are 3 T cell receptor beta chains from a single sample sequenced in a study of sequential checkpoint blockade in melanoma. Repertoires were generated with immunoSEQ multiplex PCR, while TCRdb's copy carries only in-frame clones and drops some. The data show 6,500 to 8,000 clones, about a quarter seen once. Treatment denoted: randomized to nivolumab then ipilimumab (arm A) or the reverse (arm B). The source material was tumor tissue (inferred from file names), sampled from a patient given nivolumab and ipilimumab in sequence. The origin of the receptors is a human donor with melanoma.

This clone was observed many times. V usage is TRBV11-3 and J usage is TRBJ1-1, with no clear D. From germline, CDR1 is SGHNT and CDR2 YENEEA. The CDR3 contains 16 residues. V lost 2 bases, J lost 7 bases, and 20 bases lay in between. The CDR3 coding sequence is TGTGCCAGCAGCTTATCCTCCCAGGTCGGGGAACTTGAAGCTTTCTTT. Amino acid sequence: CASSLSSQVGELEAFF.

This clone came up a few times. The J gene is TRBJ2-1, the V gene TRBV6-8; 11 bases match TRBD2. The CDR3 totals 14 residues. V lost 5 bases to trimming and J lost 7 bases; unmatched junction nucleotides: 4. Germline V lookup: CDR1 MNHGY, CDR2 SAAAGT. The CDR3 loop reads CASSTSGGGNEQFF. In nucleotides, the CDR3 is TGTGCCAGCAGTACTAGCGGGGGAGGGAATGAGCAGTTCTTC.

This clone came up a few times. The CDR3 sequence: CASSESGNQPQHF. For the CDR3, the DNA is TGTGCCAGCAGCGAGTCAGGGAATCAGCCCCAGCATTTT. This sequence joins TRBV9 and TRBJ1-5; D possibly corresponds to TRBD1 (5 bases). Germline loops: CDR1 SGDLS, CDR2 YYNGEE. V was shortened by 3 bases and J by 4 bases, with 8 bases between the two germline ends. This CDR3 has 13 residues.